The sequence of this T cell receptor (beta chain) was determined in a study of T cell responses to AZD1222 COVID-19 vaccine. Study-level points and caveats: White British ancestry dominated among donors, who included more females, and clonal diversity was possibly underestimated. Spike-specific TCR breadth and depth both grew after two AZD1222 doses.

Repertoires were generated with immunoSEQ multiplex PCR, while TCRdb's copy carries only in-frame clones and drops some. The sample shows 70,000 or so clones, about nine tenths of them seen only once. As concerns this clone: What it binds is unknown.

Sequenced material: peripheral blood, taken on day 0 of AZD1222 vaccination. This TCR was sampled from an adult in good health.

Written as DNA, the CDR3 is TGTGCCAGCTCACCTTCAGGGGTCTATGGCTACACCTTC. Its translation: CASSPSGVYGYTF. This chain joins TRBV18 and TRBJ1-2; possibly TRBD1 for D (6 bases). CDR1 and CDR2 from the germline V gene are KGHSH and LQKENI. The CDR3 is 13 residues long. Trimming removed 3 bases from V and 4 bases from J, with 9 bases in between. Drawing the rest from reference TRBV18 and TRBJ1-2, the complete variable domain is NAGVMQNPRHLVRRRGQEARLRCSPMKGHSHVYWYRQLPEEGLKFMVYLQKENIIDESGMPKERFSAEFPKEGPSILRIQQVVRGDSAAYFCASSPSGVYGYTFGSGTRLTVV.